This TCR beta chain derives from a study of CD8+ T cells in alopecia areata. Regarding the study as a whole: Lesional scalp displayed greater clonality than normal scalp, most notably in alopecia totalis/universalis.

This CDR3 is built from 12 residues. The V end was cut by 7 bases, the J end by 3 bases, with 12 bases between. Germline CDR1 is SQVTM and CDR2 is ANQGSEA. After isolation, RNA underwent reverse transcription to generate cDNA as the sequencing template. The method was immunoSEQ multiplex PCR; TCRdb's version includes in-frame clones alone and lacks a portion of them. The data contain approximately 170,000 clones, about 60% of them singletons. Treatment reported: oral pan-JAK inhibitor, 5-10 mg twice daily. As for this clone: Its cognate antigen is unknown.

This material consisted of CD4+ T cells sorted from blood, taken at week 4, from a patient treated with tofacitinib. The origin of this receptor is a human donor with alopecia areata. The chain is built from TRBV29-1 and TRBJ1-2; no clear D gene. The CDR3 coding sequence is TGCAGCGCTGGCAATGGGGACTATGGCTACACCTTC. Protein product: CSAGNGDYGYTF.